The 21 T cell receptor beta chains below all came from one sample that was sequenced in a study of T cell responses to AZD1222 COVID-19 vaccine. Sequencing used immunoSEQ multiplex PCR; TCRdb keeps in-frame clones, though not all of them. The repertoire consists of approximately 70,000 clones, with 88% occurring once and the leading ten covering 4% to 5%. The material was peripheral blood, obtained 28 days after the second dose of the MenACWY control vaccine. These receptors originate from an adult who received the MenACWY meningococcal vaccine as a control.

The rearrangement uses TRBV7-8 and TRBJ2-7, with a weak D call TRBD1 (5 bases). V lost 0 bases and J lost 3, with 18 bases in between. This CDR3 is built from 17 residues. The germline V gene has CDR1 SGHVS and CDR2 FQNEAQ. As DNA, the CDR3 is TGTGCCAGCAGCTTAGCGCAGGGCACCTCGATTAGCTACGAGCAGTACTTC. Residues: CASSLAQGTSISYEQYF.

This chain uses TRBV7-9 with TRBJ2-7; TRBD2 might be the D (5 bases). This CDR3 is built from 12 residues. Germline assignment: CDR1 SEHNR and CDR2 FQNEAQ (reference sequence). Trimming removed 3 bases from V and 7 bases from J, with 10 bases in between. The CDR3 is CASSFRGGEQYF. In DNA, the CDR3 is TGTGCCAGCAGCTTCCGGGGTGGTGAGCAGTACTTC.

This rearrangement joins TRBV15 to TRBJ2-5; D unclear. Trimming pared 0 bases from V and 10 bases from J, leaving 9 bases between. The CDR3 loop spans 12 amino acids. Germline CDR1 LNHNV, CDR2 YYDKDF (reference sequence). CDR3 nucleotide sequence: TGTGCCACCAGCAGAGATTCTGGTGACCAGTACTTC. Protein: CATSRDSGDQYF.

J is TRBJ2-7 and V is TRBV5-1, with D unclear. From germline, CDR1 is SGHRS and CDR2 YFSETQ. The CDR3 is 14 residues long. Trimming removed 4 bases from V and 2 bases from J, with 13 bases in between. The CDR3 coding sequence is TGCGCCAGCAGCCCCGGGCTACTTACCTACGAGCAGTACTTC. Its protein is CASSPGLLTYEQYF.

This clone showed up just a few times. The V gene is TRBV4-1, the J gene TRBJ2-7, with D perhaps matching TRBD2 (6 bases). This CDR3 has 14 residues. V dropped 4 bases and J dropped 3 bases, with 13 bases sitting between them. Germline loops: CDR1 MGHRA, CDR2 YSYEKL. The CDR3 DNA is TGCGCCAGCAGCCCCGGATGGGAGGTCTACGAGCAGTACTTC. Protein: CASSPGWEVYEQYF.

This sequence joins TRBV23-1 and TRBJ1-2; the D is unclear. TRBV23-1 is an ORF, with its function uncertain. Trimming shortened V by 2 bases and J by 2 bases, and 6 bases separated the two germline ends. CDR3 length equals 13 residues. Here the CDR3 reads CASSQRENYGYTF. The DNA of the CDR3 is TGCGCCAGCAGTCAACGAGAAAACTATGGCTACACCTTC.

The rearrangement uses TRBV10-3 and TRBJ1-1; 8 bases map to TRBD1. With V trimmed by 5 bases and J by 0 bases, 5 bases remained unmatched. This CDR3 comprises 15 residues. Germline-derived CDR1 and CDR2 are ENHRY and SYGVKD. CDR3 sequence: CAISPGTGLNTEAFF. The CDR3 coding sequence is TGTGCCATCAGTCCCGGGACAGGTTTGAACACTGAAGCTTTCTTT.

The J gene is TRBJ2-5, the V gene TRBV18, with 8 bases aligning to TRBD1. Germline CDR1 KGHSH, CDR2 LQKENI. The CDR3 is made up of 13 amino acids. Trimming cost V 4 bases and J 5 bases; bases outside gene matches: 3. The DNA of the CDR3 is TGTGCCAGCTCACGGGACAGGTCTGAGACCCAGTACTTC. Translating gives CASSRDRSETQYF.

In its sample, this clone was seen a few times. This chain joins TRBV5-4 and TRBJ2-7, with a possible D match to TRBD1 (5 bases). Trimming took 0 bases from V and 4 from J, leaving 11 bases between them. Germline V lookup: CDR1 SGHNT, CDR2 YYREEE (reference sequence). The CDR3 spans 14 residues. The chain's CDR3 is CASSLGGVGYEQYF. The CDR3, as DNA: TGTGCCAGCAGCTTGGGGGGCGTGGGGTACGAGCAGTACTTC.

This chain links TRBV28 with TRBJ2-1; D might be TRBD1 (5 bases). Trimming left V 3 bases short and J 2 bases short, with 8 bases between. The germline V gene encodes CDR1 MDHEN and CDR2 SYDVKM. The length of the CDR3 is 14 residues. CDR3 residues: CASSLLGAYNEQFF. The CDR3 bases are TGTGCCAGCAGTTTGTTAGGGGCCTACAATGAGCAGTTCTTC.

This clone was detected only a few times. This chain connects TRBV29-1 to TRBJ1-1; D unclear. Trimming cost V 7 bases and J 4 bases, with 25 bases left between them. Germline values: CDR1 SQVTM, CDR2 ANQGSEA. The CDR3 covers 16 residues. The CDR3 spells CSAVPWVSRWGTEAFF. The CDR3 coding sequence is TGCAGCGCCGTTCCGTGGGTGTCGAGGTGGGGCACTGAAGCTTTCTTT.

The chain combines TRBV28 with TRBJ1-4, with 7 bases identical to TRBD1. The germline gives CDR1 MDHEN, CDR2 SYDVKM. V shed 5 bases and J 11 bases; nucleotides not matched to a gene: 5. CDR3 length: 12 residues. CDR3 protein: CASSQDRTKLFF. The CDR3 coding sequence is TGTGCCAGCAGTCAGGACAGGACGAAACTGTTTTTT. Full variable domain (remainder filled in from reference TRBV28 and TRBJ1-4): DVKVTQSSRYLVKRTGEKVFLECVQDMDHENMFWYRQDPGLGLRLIYFSYDVKMKEKGDIPEGYSVSREKKERFSLILESASTNQTSMYLCASSQDRTKLFFGSGTQLSVL.

This chain connects TRBV30 to TRBJ1-1, with D uncertain. V was cut by 5 bases and J by 3 bases, with 13 bases left in between. The CDR3 has 13 amino acids. The germline CDR1 and CDR2 sequences are GTSNPN and SVGIG (reference sequence). CDR3 in amino acids: CAWESAGDTEAFF. In nucleotides, the CDR3 is TGTGCCTGGGAGAGTGCCGGGGACACTGAAGCTTTCTTT.

The CDR3 DNA is TGTGCCAGTAGTATGGGGGTAGCGGGGGCCCAAGAGACCCAGTACTTC. Its protein product is CASSMGVAGAQETQYF. The rearrangement links TRBV19 to TRBJ2-5; 9 nucleotides line up with TRBD2. The CDR3 is 16 amino acids. Germline V gene sequence: CDR1 LNHDA, CDR2 SQIVND (reference sequence). V shed 3 bases and J 1 base; nucleotides not matched to a gene: 6. Based on the CDR3 plus reference TRBV19 and TRBJ2-5, the full variable domain is DGGITQSPKYLFRKEGQNVTLSCEQNLNHDAMYWYRQDPGQGLRLIYYSQIVNDFQKGDIAEGYSVSREKKESFPLTVTSAQKNPTAFYLCASSMGVAGAQETQYFGPGTRLLVL.

This chain links TRBV5-1 with TRBJ1-3, with D possibly matching TRBD1 (5 bases). The CDR3 length is 15 residues. V was trimmed by 1 base and J by 1 base, leaving 9 bases between them. Germline V gives CDR1 SGHRS, CDR2 YFSETQ. This CDR3 reads CASSLLGVSGNTIYF. The CDR3 nucleotides read TGCGCCAGCAGCTTGTTAGGGGTATCTGGAAACACCATATATTTT.

The chain carries TRBV30 and TRBJ1-2; 10 bases are shared with TRBD1. There are 16 residues in the CDR3. CDR1 is GTSNPN and CDR2 is SVGIG in the germline V gene (reference sequence). Unmatched junction bases numbered 12, after V lost 1 base and J lost 7 bases. The CDR3 protein is CAWSALGQGVYRGYTF. The CDR3 DNA is TGTGCCTGGAGTGCCCTCGGACAGGGGGTTTATCGTGGCTACACCTTC.

A few counts support this clone. The chain recombines TRBV11-2 with TRBJ1-2, with D perhaps matching TRBD1 (5 bases). V was clipped by 5 bases and J by 4 bases, with 11 bases between them. This CDR3 contains 13 residues. Germline values: CDR1 SGHAT, CDR2 FQNNGV. The CDR3 region has the DNA TGTGCCAGCAGCGTAACAGGTTGCTATGGCTACACCTTC. Its protein is CASSVTGCYGYTF.

The V gene is TRBV5-6, the J gene TRBJ1-2, with TRBD1 matching over 12 bases. The ends lost 0 bases at V and 5 bases at J; junction bases unmatched: 5. The germline gives CDR1 SGHDT, CDR2 YYEEEE. This CDR3 has 16 residues. CDR3 sequence: CASSLGDRGPVYGYTF. The CDR3 DNA follows: TGTGCCAGCAGCTTGGGGGACAGGGGGCCGGTTTATGGCTACACCTTC.

The rearrangement joins TRBV5-1 to TRBJ2-1; possibly TRBD2 for D (5 bases). The CDR3 extends over 17 amino acids. The ends were cut back, 0 bases at V and 0 bases at J, with 13 bases in the middle. CDR1 and CDR2 from the germline V gene are SGHRS and YFSETQ. CDR3 residues: CASSLAPSGSSYNEQFF. In nucleotides, the CDR3 is TGCGCCAGCAGCTTGGCCCCAAGCGGTAGCTCCTACAATGAGCAGTTCTTC.

The chain links TRBV5-8 to TRBJ1-1; unclear D gene. The CDR3 is 14 residues long. Trimming pared 2 bases from V and 1 base from J, leaving 9 bases between. Germline values: CDR1 SGHTS, CDR2 YDEGEE. In DNA, the CDR3 is TGTGCCAGCAGCTTAATGGGATCGAACACTGAAGCTTTCTTT. Protein sequence: CASSLMGSNTEAFF.

The rearrangement uses TRBV3-1 (or the pseudogene TRBV3-2) and TRBJ2-1; D may be TRBD1 (6 bases). The CDR3 runs to 13 residues. CDR1 and CDR2 from the germline V gene are LGHDT and YNNKEL (reference sequence). V dropped 2 bases and J dropped 9 bases, with 11 bases sitting between them. DNA for the CDR3: TGTGCCAGCAGCCAAAACAGGGTCGGTGAGCAGTTCTTC. This codes for CASSQNRVGEQFF.